This TCR beta chain was found in a study of siplizumab effects on memory and regulatory T cells. General study points: Versus over 25% in controls, the mappable alloreactive CD4+ clones averaged about 63% Treg-derived with siplizumab.

The authors kept the mixed lymphocyte reaction cells in coculture at 37°C for roughly six days. This table comes from immunoSEQ multiplex PCR, and its TCRdb copy is limited to in-frame clones, with some not included. The sample has several hundred clones; roughly 66% are singletons. Notes on this clone: The antigen is not known.

Deletions cut 2 bases from V and 0 bases from J, with 14 bases between. From germline, CDR1 is SGHRS and CDR2 YFSETQ. CDR3 length: 16 amino acids. The specimen sequenced was CFSE-low (dividing) CD4+ T cells sorted from an allogeneic mixed lymphocyte reaction. The rearrangement joins TRBV5-1 to TRBJ2-5; D is undetermined. The TCR comes from a human donor in good health; the cells came from an allogeneic mixed lymphocyte reaction. The CDR3 loop reads CASSLEAQRYQETQYF. As DNA, the CDR3 is TGCGCCAGCAGCTTAGAGGCCCAAAGGTACCAAGAGACCCAGTACTTC.